A single sample is the source of the 15 T cell receptor beta chains below, sequenced in a study of radiotherapy plus CTLA-4 blockade in lung cancer. TCRdb keeps only in-frame clones here, not all; method: immunoSEQ multiplex PCR. This repertoire shows about 73,000 clones, over 75% found once; its top ten account for 40%. The sample in question was peripheral blood, obtained from a patient treated with radiotherapy plus ipilimumab. The source is a human donor with non-small cell lung cancer that progressed on radiotherapy plus ipilimumab.

The rearrangement joins TRBV20-1 to TRBJ2-2, with a possible D match to TRBD2 (6 bases). The CDR3 totals 11 residues. The ends were cut back, 4 bases at V and 7 bases at J, with 7 bases in the middle. Germline V CDR1 and CDR2: DFQATT, SNEGSKA (reference sequence). CDR3 bases: TGCAGTGCTAAGGAGGGCGGGGAGCTGTTTTTT. The encoded protein is CSAKEGGELFF.

The chain carries TRBV6-1 and TRBJ1-5, with a possible D match to TRBD1 (6 bases). The CDR3 is 15 residues long. CDR1 and CDR2 (germline): MNHNS, SASEGT. V lost 7 bases to trimming and J lost 0 bases, with 13 bases between them. The CDR3 DNA reads as TGTGCCAGCACCCGCGGGACACTTAGCAATCAGCCCCAGCATTTT. It codes for CASTRGTLSNQPQHF.

The chain uses TRBV6-1 and TRBJ2-7; tentatively, D is TRBD2 (5 bases). Germline V lookup: CDR1 MNHNS, CDR2 SASEGT. The CDR3 sequence is 14 residues long. The V gene lost 6 bases and the J gene lost 2 bases, with 14 bases spanning the gap. CDR3 loop: CASRRAAAAYEQYV. The CDR3 DNA reads as TGTGCCAGCAGGAGAGCGGCAGCGGCCTACGAGCAGTACGTC.

V gene TRBV5-1 combines with J gene TRBJ2-3; D possibly corresponds to TRBD2 (5 bases). V was pared by 4 bases and J by 1 base, with 13 bases between. Germline CDR1 and CDR2: SGHRS and YFSETQ. CDR3 size: 15 residues. For the CDR3, the DNA is TGCGCCAGCAGCCCAGGACTGGTAGGCACAGATACGCAGTATTTT. Amino acids: CASSPGLVGTDTQYF. Variable domain in full (rest from reference TRBV5-1 and TRBJ2-3): KAGVTQTPRYLIKTRGQQVTLSCSPISGHRSVSWYQQTPGQGLQFLFEYFSETQRNKGNFPGRFSGRQFSNSRSEMNVSTLELGDSALYLCASSPGLVGTDTQYFGPGTRLTVL.

V and J are TRBV12-5 and TRBJ2-1; TRBD2 aligns across 10 bases. Germline V gene sequence: CDR1 LGHNT, CDR2 FRNRAP. The CDR3 consists of 16 residues. With V trimmed by 2 bases and J by 7 bases, 8 bases remained unmatched. Here the CDR3 DNA reads TGTGCTAGTGGTTTGAGAGTAGCGGGAGGTAAGAATGAGCAGTTCTTC. This encodes CASGLRVAGGKNEQFF.

The chain links TRBV30 to TRBJ2-7; D is unresolved. The V and J ends lost 6 bases and 2 bases respectively, with 11 bases between them. This CDR3 has 12 amino acids. Germline V gene lookup returns CDR1 GTSNPN and CDR2 SVGIG (reference sequence). The CDR3 loop is CACVKSTYEQYF. DNA for the CDR3: TGTGCCTGCGTAAAATCGACCTACGAGCAGTACTTC.

The rearrangement links TRBV18 to TRBJ1-5; D is perhaps TRBD1 (6 bases). This CDR3 has 15 residues. The germline V and J ends were trimmed by 3 bases and 4 bases, with 13 bases remaining between them. Germline V gene lookup returns CDR1 KGHSH and CDR2 LQKENI. The CDR3 region is CASSPSRGRNQPQHF. The CDR3 DNA reads as TGTGCCAGCTCACCCTCCCGGGGGCGAAATCAGCCCCAGCATTTT.

The chain carries TRBV2 and TRBJ1-5; 12 bases map to TRBD1. Germline V gene data show CDR1 as SNHLY and CDR2 as FYNNEI. The CDR3 runs to 17 residues. V lost 6 bases, J lost 6 bases, and 12 bases stayed unmatched. CDR3: CASSVPGQGAESQPQHF. In DNA form, the CDR3 reads TGTGCCAGCAGCGTGCCGGGACAGGGGGCGGAAAGTCAGCCCCAGCATTTT.

This chain uses TRBV6-6 with TRBJ1-1; D is ambiguous. Trimming removed 0 bases at V and 2 bases at J, with 7 bases between. The germline V gene has CDR1 MNHNY and CDR2 SVGAGI (reference sequence). This CDR3 comprises 14 residues. The CDR3 loop reads CASSYSVANTEAFF. In nucleotides, the CDR3 is TGTGCCAGCAGTTACTCAGTAGCTAACACTGAAGCTTTCTTT.

This chain joins TRBV28 and TRBJ2-4; D remains unclear. The CDR3 is made up of 18 amino acids. Germline lookup yields CDR1 MDHEN and CDR2 SYDVKM. Trimming shortened V by 3 bases and J by 0 bases, and 18 bases separated the two germline ends. Here the CDR3 reads CASSLTSDIGIAKNIQYF. Written as DNA, the CDR3 is TGTGCCAGCAGTTTGACCAGCGACATTGGGATAGCCAAAAACATTCAGTACTTC.

The V and J genes are TRBV9 and TRBJ2-2; 13 nucleotides agree with TRBD2. CDR1 and CDR2 from the germline V gene are SGDLS and YYNGEE. V was clipped by 4 bases and J by 4 bases; unmatched bases: 10. The CDR3 has 18 residues. In DNA form, the CDR3 reads TGTGCCAGCAGCCCGAGGACTAGCGGGAGCGCCGGCACCGGGGAGCTGTTTTTT. This translates into CASSPRTSGSAGTGELFF. Together with reference TRBV9 and TRBJ2-2, the CDR3 gives the full variable domain: DSGVTQTPKHLITATGQRVTLRCSPRSGDLSVYWYQQSLDQGLQFLIQYYNGEERAKGNILERFSAQQFPDLHSELNLSSLELGDSALYFCASSPRTSGSAGTGELFFGEGSRLTVL.

The chain recombines TRBV5-8 with TRBJ2-3, with 11 bases matching TRBD2. The CDR3 is 19 residues long. Germline assignment: CDR1 SGHTS and CDR2 YDEGEE. Trimming took 1 base from V and 2 from J; bases not matched to a gene: 12. The CDR3 nucleotides are TGTGCCAGCAGCTTGTTGGCGGCTAGCGGGAGGCCCAACACAGATACGCAGTATTTT. Translation gives CASSLLAASGRPNTDTQYF.

The chain uses TRBV11-1 and TRBJ2-1, with 9 bases aligning to TRBD2. After removal of 5 bases from V and 8 bases from J, the junction contained 10 bases not matched to a gene. The CDR3 totals 15 residues. Germline values: CDR1 SGHAT, CDR2 FQDESV (reference sequence). The DNA of the CDR3 is TGTGCCAGCAGCCCTCGGGCTAGCGGGACCGATGAGCAGTTCTTC. It translates to CASSPRASGTDEQFF. The whole variable domain, remainder taken from reference TRBV11-1 and TRBJ2-1, is EAEVAQSPRYKITEKSQAVAFWCDPISGHATLYWYRQILGQGPELLVQFQDESVVDDSQLPKDRFSAERLKGVDSTLKIQPAELGDSAMYLCASSPRASGTDEQFFGPGTRLTVL.

The V gene is TRBV28, the J gene TRBJ2-1; tentative D call: TRBD2 (5 bases). The V gene's germline CDR1 is MDHEN and CDR2 SYDVKM. V lost 7 bases to trimming and J lost 8 bases, with 12 bases between them. The CDR3 is 12 amino acids. CDR3 loop: CASTKDFYEQFF. CDR3 nucleotides: TGTGCCAGCACTAAGGACTTCTATGAGCAGTTCTTC.

V gene TRBV29-1 combines with J gene TRBJ2-7, with TRBD2 identical over 7 bases. Germline V gene data show CDR1 as SQVTM and CDR2 as ANQGSEA. This CDR3 comprises 14 residues. With 7 bases clipped from V and 3 bases from J, the junction kept 12 bases outside the gene matches. The CDR3 loop is CSAGRSQGSYEQYF. DNA for the CDR3: TGCAGCGCCGGGAGGTCACAAGGGAGCTACGAGCAGTACTTC.